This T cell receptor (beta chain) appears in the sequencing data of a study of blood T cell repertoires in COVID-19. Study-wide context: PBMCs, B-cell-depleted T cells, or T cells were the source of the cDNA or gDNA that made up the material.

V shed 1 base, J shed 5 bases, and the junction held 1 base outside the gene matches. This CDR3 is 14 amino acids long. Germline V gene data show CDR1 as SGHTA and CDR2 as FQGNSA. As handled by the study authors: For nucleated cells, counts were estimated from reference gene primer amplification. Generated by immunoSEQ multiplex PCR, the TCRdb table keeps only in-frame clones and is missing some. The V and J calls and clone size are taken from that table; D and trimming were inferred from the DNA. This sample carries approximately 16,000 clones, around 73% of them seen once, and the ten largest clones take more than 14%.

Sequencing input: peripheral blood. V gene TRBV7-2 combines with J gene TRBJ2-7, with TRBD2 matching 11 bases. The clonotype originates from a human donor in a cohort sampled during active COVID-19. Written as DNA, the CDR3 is TGTGCCAGCAGCTTAGTAGCGGGAGGGAACGAGCAGTACTTC. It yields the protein CASSLVAGGNEQYF.